This entry is about one T cell receptor beta chain. This record comes from a study of T cell changes during pregnancy in multiple sclerosis. The method was immunoSEQ multiplex PCR; TCRdb's version includes in-frame clones alone and lacks a portion of them. The table lists roughly 100,000 clones, around 90% of them singletons. There are 16 residues in the CDR3. The germline gives CDR1 SNHLY, CDR2 FYNNEI. J lost 1 base, V lost 7 bases, and 10 bases had no gene match. This receptor was taken from a female donor with multiple sclerosis, enrolled in a pregnancy study. The sample here was peripheral blood, taken before pregnancy. The chain combines TRBV2 with TRBJ2-4; 7 nucleotides line up with TRBD2. This CDR3 is CASIDSGGGAKNIQYF. In DNA, the CDR3 is TGTGCCAGCATCGACTCGGGAGGCGGTGCCAAAAACATTCAGTACTTC.